The subject of this entry is one T cell receptor beta chain. Its antigen remains undetermined. Base qualities are not recorded, but no much larger clone differs from it by a single base. These data come from a study of technical replicates of blood from four donors (dated by TCRdb to 2017 to 2019). The CDR3, from cysteine to phenylalanine, totals 14 residues. Only the CDR3 part of the read is kept: 42 bases, read in frame from the first base. CDR1 and CDR2 (MNHEY, SVGAGI) derive from the germline V gene. From V the trimming removes 6 bases and from J it removes 5 bases, while the gene matches leave 9 bases of the junction unaccounted for. Receptors were amplified or captured by the immunoSEQ multiplex PCR assay. Sourced from immuneACCESS, this table was stored by TCRdb with only in-frame sequences that have V and J called. A share of the clones is absent; for the studies checked, an unresolved V gene accounts for under half, and the remainder has no known explanation. A total of more than 15,000 clones appear in this sample, 82% of them only once. In total, the top ten clones hold around 9.1% of the sample.

The TCR sequence derives from a human donor in good health. Some clones in this sample may be carry-over from other donors' samples. Source material: PBMCs. The sequence joins TRBV6-5 to TRBJ1-2, with 7 central nucleotides matching TRBD1. CDR3 sequence: CASRPGQAGYGYTF. In nucleotide form, the sequence is TGTGCCAGCAGGCCCGGACAGGCCGGGTATGGCTACACCTTC.